The 19 T cell receptor beta chains reported below all come from one sample, sequenced in a study of identical twins. TCRdb reanalysed the 5' RACE reads using MiXCR and keeps one entry per CDR3 protein. The sample gives 240,000 or so distinct CDR3 sequences, 5.5% to 8% of which show up once; roughly 3.6% is in the top ten. Separately, the same data were catalogued under a study of yellow fever vaccine responses in identical twins.

Sample: memory (CD45RO+) T cells sorted from blood. The receptors here all came from a young woman in good health.

This clonotype came up many times. The gene calls are TRBV11-2 and TRBJ2-3, with 10 bases identical to TRBD2. J was trimmed by 2 bases and V by 4 bases; bases with no gene match: 9. The germline gives CDR1 SGHAT, CDR2 FQNNGV. This CDR3 region has 17 residues. The CDR3 DNA reads TGTGCCAGCAGCTATATCTCTAGCGGGGGTTACACAGATACGCAGTATTTT. Its protein product is CASSYISSGGYTDTQYF.

The rearrangement uses TRBV5-1 and TRBJ2-5; D is undetermined. Germline V gives CDR1 SGHRS, CDR2 YFSETQ. The CDR3 loop spans 14 amino acids. V was clipped by 2 bases and J by 2 bases, with 10 bases between them. CDR3 amino acids: CASSFLTAQETQYF. The CDR3 region has the DNA TGCGCCAGCAGCTTTCTCACAGCGCAAGAGACCCAGTACTTC.

The sample holds many counts of this clonotype. This chain uses TRBV21-1 with TRBJ2-3; the table assigns TRBD2, which was not confirmed against the DNA. TRBV21-1 is a pseudogene locus. The CDR3 loop spans 20 amino acids. The CDR3 loop reads CASSNHKVFFPSGVTDTQYF. The CDR3 coding sequence is TGTGCCAGCAGCAATCACAAGGTCTTTTTCCCTAGCGGGGTCACAGATACGCAGTATTTT.

This clonotype was recorded many times. The rearrangement uses TRBV25-1 and TRBJ1-5, with D hard to call. This CDR3 comprises 14 residues. Looked up from germline, CDR1 is MGHDK and CDR2 is SYGVNS. Trimming took off 4 bases at V and 7 bases at J, with 14 bases between the two ends. DNA for the CDR3: TGTGCCAGCAGTGCAGAGGATTCGTACCAGCCCCAGCATTTT. It yields the protein CASSAEDSYQPQHF.

This clonotype showed up just a few times. The chain employs TRBV7-9 and TRBJ2-3; TRBD2 agrees at 7 bases. CDR1 is SEHNR, CDR2 FQNEAQ, per germline (reference sequence). This CDR3 has 15 residues. V lost 5 bases, J lost 3 bases, and 8 bases stayed unmatched. CDR3 coding DNA: TGTGCCAGCAGCCCGACGTGGGAGGGGACAGATACGCAGTATTTT. This sequence encodes CASSPTWEGTDTQYF.

The table lists this clonotype with a few counts. The chain joins TRBV5-1 to TRBJ2-3; the match to TRBD1 covers 9 bases. The CDR3 is made up of 12 amino acids. From germline, CDR1 is SGHRS and CDR2 YFSETQ. The V segment lost 0 bases and the J segment 11 bases; nucleotides outside the gene matches: 1. The CDR3 here is CASSLEGQGQYF. As DNA, the CDR3 is TGCGCCAGCAGCTTGGAGGGACAGGGGCAGTATTTT.

This chain connects TRBV12-5 to TRBJ2-5; no definite D call. CDR1 is LGHNT, CDR2 FRNRAP, per germline. The CDR3 is 11 amino acids. The germline V and J ends were trimmed by 7 bases and 5 bases, with 8 bases remaining between them. The CDR3 here is CASALGETQYF. For the CDR3, the DNA is TGTGCTAGTGCCCTGGGGGAGACCCAGTACTTC.

V usage is TRBV5-1 and J usage is TRBJ2-1; a possible D gene is TRBD2 (6 bases). V lost 5 bases and J lost 0, with 18 bases in between. Germline CDR1 and CDR2: SGHRS and YFSETQ. The CDR3 contains 17 residues. The CDR3 DNA follows: TGCGCCAGCAGGCCCGGGACTTCGTCTGGCTCCTACAATGAGCAGTTCTTC. Protein: CASRPGTSSGSYNEQFF.

This clonotype was seen many times. The rearrangement uses TRBV29-1 and TRBJ2-2; a weak D match, TRBD1 (6 bases). The CDR3 is made up of 12 amino acids. Looked up from germline, CDR1 is SQVTM and CDR2 is ANQGSEA. Trimming stripped 5 bases from V and 13 bases from J, with 17 bases between. CDR3 DNA: TGCAGCGTTCCGGCAGGACAGTCCGGGCTGTTTTTT. Protein product: CSVPAGQSGLFF.

This clonotype turned up a few times. CDR3 sequence (DNA): TGCAGTGCTAGAGCGGGGAATGAGCAGTTCTTC. This translates into CSARAGNEQFF. The J gene is TRBJ2-1, the V gene TRBV20-1; D is possibly TRBD2 (5 bases). V was trimmed by 1 base and J by 7 bases, leaving 5 bases between them. The germline V gene encodes CDR1 DFQATT and CDR2 SNEGSKA (reference sequence). The CDR3 has 11 amino acids.

The chain is built from TRBV7-9 and TRBJ1-6; D may be TRBD1 (5 bases). Germline V gives CDR1 SEHNR, CDR2 FQNEAQ (reference sequence). The CDR3 is made up of 15 amino acids. Trimming took 5 bases from V and 5 from J, leaving 13 bases between them. The CDR3 DNA reads as TGTGCCAGCAGCCCCTTGGGGGGGAATAATTCACCCCTCCACTTT. Amino acids: CASSPLGGNNSPLHF.

This clonotype was recorded at least ten times. CDR3 sequence (DNA): TGTGCCATCAGTGAGTCGAAGGGATCAGGGATCTACAATGAGCAGTTCTTC. This gives the protein CAISESKGSGIYNEQFF. This sequence joins TRBV10-3 and TRBJ2-1, with D tentatively TRBD1 (5 bases). Germline assignment: CDR1 ENHRY and CDR2 SYGVKD. V was shortened by 0 bases and J by 3 bases, with 15 bases between the two germline ends. The CDR3 covers 17 residues.

The rearrangement joins TRBV20-1 to TRBJ2-7; the match to TRBD2 covers 10 bases. This CDR3 comprises 16 residues. Trimming took 0 bases from V and 4 from J; bases not matched to a gene: 9. The V gene's germline CDR1 is DFQATT and CDR2 SNEGSKA (reference sequence). CDR3 protein: CSARDVRTSGLYEQYF. CDR3 coding DNA: TGCAGTGCTAGAGACGTCCGGACTAGCGGTTTGTACGAGCAGTACTTC.

This clonotype was detected only a few times. This chain connects TRBV7-9 to TRBJ1-6; the D gene is possibly TRBD1 (6 bases). V lost 10 bases and J 12 bases, leaving 22 bases between the germline ends. Germline loops: CDR1 SEHNR, CDR2 FQNEAQ (reference sequence). The CDR3 is 14 amino acids. CDR3 sequence: CATQIGEQGLPLHF. The DNA of the CDR3 is TGTGCCACCCAAATTGGAGAACAGGGTTTACCCCTCCACTTT.

J is TRBJ2-4 and V is TRBV5-6, with D unclear. Trimming stripped 4 bases from V and 3 bases from J, with 14 bases between. Germline CDR1 and CDR2: SGHDT and YYEEEE. This CDR3 is built from 15 residues. CDR3 in DNA: TGTGCCAGCAGCCCTGGGGTCCTCTGCAAAAACATTCAGTACTTC. Amino acid sequence: CASSPGVLCKNIQYF.

V is TRBV27 and J is TRBJ2-7; 10 positions match TRBD2. The CDR3 extends over 14 amino acids. Germline V CDR1 and CDR2: MNHEY, SMNVEV (reference sequence). The ends lost 3 bases at V and 5 bases at J; junction bases unmatched: 4. In DNA form, the CDR3 reads TGTGCCAGCAGTTTGGGACTAGCGCTCGACGAGCAGTACTTC. Amino acid sequence: CASSLGLALDEQYF.

This clonotype was counted at least ten times. The chain couples TRBV11-2 to TRBJ2-7; D not resolved. This CDR3 is 12 amino acids long. The V end lost 2 bases, the J end lost 4 bases, and 6 bases lay between the germline ends. The germline gives CDR1 SGHAT, CDR2 FQNNGV. The CDR3 coding sequence is TGTGCCAGCAGCTTACTGGGGTACGAGCAGTACTTC. Translated: CASSLLGYEQYF.

This clonotype was found a few times. The V gene is TRBV28, the J gene TRBJ2-7, with 9 bases that match TRBD1. Per germline, CDR1 MDHEN and CDR2 SYDVKM. This CDR3 has 14 residues. V lost 2 bases and J lost 3; bases outside the gene matches: 2. CDR3 nucleotide sequence: TGTGCCAGCAGTTTAGGGACAGGGTACTACGAGCAGTACTTC. As protein: CASSLGTGYYEQYF.

This clonotype was observed at least ten times. The chain joins TRBV12-3 or TRBV12-4 to TRBJ1-4; no firm D call. V was clipped by 5 bases and J by 0 bases, with 4 bases between them. The CDR3 sequence is 13 residues long. This chain's CDR3 is CASSRATNEKLFF. CDR3 nucleotide sequence: TGTGCCAGCAGTCGAGCAACTAATGAAAAACTGTTTTTT.